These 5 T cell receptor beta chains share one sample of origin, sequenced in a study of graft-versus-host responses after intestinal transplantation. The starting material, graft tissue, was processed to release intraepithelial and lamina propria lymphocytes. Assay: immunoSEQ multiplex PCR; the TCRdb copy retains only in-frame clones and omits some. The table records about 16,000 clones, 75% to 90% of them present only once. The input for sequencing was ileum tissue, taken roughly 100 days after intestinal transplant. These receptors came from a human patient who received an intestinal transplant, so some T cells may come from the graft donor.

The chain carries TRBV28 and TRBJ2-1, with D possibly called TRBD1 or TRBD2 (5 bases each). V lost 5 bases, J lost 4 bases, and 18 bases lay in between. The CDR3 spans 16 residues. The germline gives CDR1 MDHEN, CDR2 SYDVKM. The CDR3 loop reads CASSTDRDGTYNEQFF. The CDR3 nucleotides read TGTGCCAGCAGTACAGACCGGGACGGAACATACAATGAGCAGTTCTTC.

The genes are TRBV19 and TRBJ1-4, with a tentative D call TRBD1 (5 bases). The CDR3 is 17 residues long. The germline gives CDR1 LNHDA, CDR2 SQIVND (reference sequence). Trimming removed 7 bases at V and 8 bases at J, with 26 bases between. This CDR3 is CASTITRVQVHKEKLFF. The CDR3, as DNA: TGTGCCAGTACCATAACAAGAGTACAGGTACACAAGGAAAAACTGTTTTTT.

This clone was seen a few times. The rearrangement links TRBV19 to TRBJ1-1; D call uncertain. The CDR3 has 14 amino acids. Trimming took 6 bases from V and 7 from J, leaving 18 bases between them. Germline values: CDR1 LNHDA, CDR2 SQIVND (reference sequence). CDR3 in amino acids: CASSPTLSWVEAFF. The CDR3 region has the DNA TGTGCCAGTAGCCCAACTCTCTCCTGGGTTGAAGCTTTCTTT.

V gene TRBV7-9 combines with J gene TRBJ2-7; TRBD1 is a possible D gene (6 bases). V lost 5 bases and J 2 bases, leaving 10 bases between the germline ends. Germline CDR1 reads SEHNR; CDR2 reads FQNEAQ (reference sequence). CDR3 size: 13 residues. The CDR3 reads CASSEGQPYEQYF. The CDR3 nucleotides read TGTGCCAGCAGCGAAGGACAGCCCTACGAGCAGTACTTC. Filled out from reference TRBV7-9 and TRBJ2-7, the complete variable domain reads DTGVSQNPRHKITKRGQNVTFRCDPISEHNRLYWYRQTLGQGPEFLTYFQNEAQLEKSRLLSDRFSAERPKGSFSTLEIQRTEQGDSAMYLCASSEGQPYEQYFGPGTRLTVT.

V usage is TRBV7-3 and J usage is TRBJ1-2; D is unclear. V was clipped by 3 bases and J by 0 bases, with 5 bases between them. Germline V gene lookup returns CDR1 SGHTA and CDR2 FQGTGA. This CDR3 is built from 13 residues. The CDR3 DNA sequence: TGTGCCAGCAGCTTCGGGACTAACTATGGCTACACCTTC. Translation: CASSFGTNYGYTF.